Following are 11 T cell receptor beta chains from one sample sequenced in a study of control samples from healthy donors and cancer patients (dated by TCRdb to about 2020). Libraries were made using the immunoSEQ multiplex PCR assay. What TCRdb holds here is the immuneACCESS table cut down to in-frame rearrangements. Part of the clones is not present; checked against another copy, under half of the missing clones reflect an unresolved V gene, and the others are unexplained. This sample comprises about 53,000 clones, around 90% of them detected only once. Of the sample, around 15% is held by the ten largest clones. The sequenced sample consisted of PBMCs. The receptors were gathered from a man aged 55-75 years with head and neck cancer.

This chain links TRBV5-4 with TRBJ2-6; a weak D match, TRBD1 (6 bases). The germline V gene encodes CDR1 SGHNT and CDR2 YYREEE (reference sequence). Trimming removed 5 bases at V and 1 base at J, with 19 bases between. The CDR3 covers 18 residues. The CDR3 DNA reads TGTGCCAGCAGGCCTCCGGGACAAGGACCGTCTGGGGCCAACGTCCTGACTTTC. Translation gives CASRPPGQGPSGANVLTF. Full variable domain (remainder filled in from reference TRBV5-4 and TRBJ2-6): ETGVTQSPTHLIKTRGQQVTLRCSSQSGHNTVSWYQQALGQGPQFIFQYYREEENGRGNFPPRFSGLQFPNYSSELNVNALELDDSALYLCASRPPGQGPSGANVLTFGAGSRLTVL.

The chain couples TRBV27 to TRBJ1-2; 9 bases align to TRBD1. Per the germline V gene, CDR1 is MNHEY and CDR2 is SMNVEV (reference sequence). The CDR3 is 15 amino acids. V was clipped by 5 bases and J by 4 bases; unmatched bases: 8. CDR3 region: CASSPWTGDGYGYTF. DNA for the CDR3: TGTGCCAGCAGTCCCTGGACAGGGGATGGCTATGGCTACACCTTC.

The rearrangement joins TRBV19 to TRBJ1-4; TRBD1 matches 8 bases. The length of the CDR3 is 14 residues. Germline lookup yields CDR1 LNHDA and CDR2 SQIVND (reference sequence). Germline trimming cut 5 bases from V and 7 bases from J; bases unmatched to any gene: 6. CDR3 DNA: TGTGCCAGTAGTCCAGGGGGCGGAGGTGAAAAACTGTTTTTT. Protein product: CASSPGGGGEKLFF.

The gene calls are TRBV18 and TRBJ1-1; TRBD1 aligns across 8 bases. Germline V gene data show CDR1 as KGHSH and CDR2 as LQKENI. J gave up 4 bases and V 5 bases, and 9 bases lay outside the gene matches. The CDR3 totals 15 residues. The DNA of the CDR3 is TGTGCCAGCTCATCGACAGGGGTGGTGAGCACTGAAGCTTTCTTT. This translates into CASSSTGVVSTEAFF. The complete variable domain, with remaining parts taken from reference TRBV18 and TRBJ1-1, reads NAGVMQNPRHLVRRRGQEARLRCSPMKGHSHVYWYRQLPEEGLKFMVYLQKENIIDESGMPKERFSAEFPKEGPSILRIQQVVRGDSAAYFCASSSTGVVSTEAFFGQGTRLTVV.

The chain joins TRBV5-1 to TRBJ2-7; TRBD1 matches at 8 bases. This CDR3 comprises 15 residues. Germline V gene lookup returns CDR1 SGHRS and CDR2 YFSETQ. Trimming cost V 2 bases and J 4 bases; bases outside gene matches: 8. CDR3 loop: CASSFVQGAGYEQYF. The CDR3 nucleotides read TGCGCCAGCAGCTTTGTCCAGGGGGCGGGATACGAGCAGTACTTC. Variable domain in full (rest from reference TRBV5-1 and TRBJ2-7): KAGVTQTPRYLIKTRGQQVTLSCSPISGHRSVSWYQQTPGQGLQFLFEYFSETQRNKGNFPGRFSGRQFSNSRSEMNVSTLELGDSALYLCASSFVQGAGYEQYFGPGTRLTVT.

This chain connects TRBV2 to TRBJ1-6; maybe TRBD1 (5 bases). This CDR3 region has 15 residues. V lost 5 bases, J lost 0 bases, and 8 bases lay in between. CDR1 and CDR2 from the germline V gene are SNHLY and FYNNEI. DNA for the CDR3: TGTGCCAGCAGTCCAAGGGGCTCCTATAATTCACCCCTCCACTTT. This sequence encodes CASSPRGSYNSPLHF.

There are a few counts of this clone. The chain links TRBV6-2 or TRBV6-3 to TRBJ2-1; 13 positions match TRBD2. Trimming removed 6 bases from V and 5 bases from J; junction bases left unmatched: 13. This CDR3 contains 18 residues. Germline V CDR1 and CDR2: MNHEY, SVGEGT. This CDR3 reads CASSLGLAGSPGDNEQFF. The DNA for the CDR3 is TGTGCCAGCAGCCTGGGACTAGCGGGATCGCCGGGCGACAATGAGCAGTTCTTC.

The CDR3 sequence is CASSIGPEGLFF. The DNA for the CDR3 is TGTGCCAGCAGCATTGGCCCAGAGGGGCTGTTTTTT. The chain couples TRBV3-1 (or the pseudogene TRBV3-2) to TRBJ2-2, with D possibly TRBD2 on 5 matching bases. CDR3 size: 12 residues. The ends were cut back, 5 bases at V and 13 bases at J, with 14 bases in the middle. CDR1 is LGHDT and CDR2 is YNNKEL in the germline V gene (reference sequence).

The chain employs TRBV18 and TRBJ1-1; no clear D. Germline CDR1 is KGHSH and CDR2 is LQKENI. Trimming removed 3 bases at V and 0 bases at J, with 5 bases between. The CDR3 has 13 amino acids. This CDR3 reads CASSPDLNTEAFF. The CDR3 DNA reads TGTGCCAGCTCACCGGACCTGAACACTGAAGCTTTCTTT.

The gene calls are TRBV19 and TRBJ2-6; D gene unclear. Trimming shortened V by 0 bases and J by 19 bases, and 13 bases separated the two germline ends. The germline CDR1 and CDR2 sequences are LNHDA and SQIVND (reference sequence). CDR3 length: 12 residues. The CDR3 DNA sequence: TGTGCCAGTAGTATAGAGGGTCGTGGTTTTACTTTC. Protein sequence: CASSIEGRGFTF.

The chain uses TRBV19 and TRBJ2-3; TRBD2 is a possible D gene (6 bases). The CDR3 covers 13 residues. In germline, CDR1 is LNHDA, CDR2 SQIVND (reference sequence). Trimming removed 10 bases from V and 3 bases from J, with 14 bases in between. The DNA of the CDR3 is TGTGCCACATCCGGGACTGGGACAGATACGCAGTATTTT. It encodes CATSGTGTDTQYF. Variable domain in full (rest from reference TRBV19 and TRBJ2-3): DGGITQSPKYLFRKEGQNVTLSCEQNLNHDAMYWYRQDPGQGLRLIYYSQIVNDFQKGDIAEGYSVSREKKESFPLTVTSAQKNPTAFYLCATSGTGTDTQYFGPGTRLTVL.